This paragraph reports one T cell receptor beta chain. The CDR3 has 12 residues. The ends lost 6 bases at V and 13 bases at J; junction bases unmatched: 8. Germline V lookup: CDR1 SNHLY, CDR2 FYNNEI. Method: immunoSEQ multiplex PCR; TCRdb's copy keeps in-frame clones and lacks some. The sample includes under 200,000 clones, 75% to 90% seen only once; the top ten take about 0.77%. This sample was taken from a study of blood T cell repertoires in COVID-19. The TCR originated in a woman aged 18-29 years who had recovered from COVID-19. The sample comprised PBMCs or T cells enriched from blood (not recorded which). The chain uses TRBV2 and TRBJ2-3; 9 nucleotides align to TRBD2. CDR3: CASSPAGLAEYF. The CDR3 DNA sequence: TGTGCCAGCAGCCCTGCGGGACTAGCCGAGTATTTT. Full variable domain (rest looked up from reference TRBV2 and TRBJ2-3): EPEVTQTPSHQVTQMGQEVILRCVPISNHLYFYWYRQILGQKVEFLVSFYNNEISEKSEIFDDQFSVERPDGSNFTLKIRSTKLEDSAMYFCASSPAGLAEYFGPGTRLTVL.